The 5 T cell receptor beta chains below come from one sample, sequenced in a study of cytomegalovirus exposure and HLA in healthy donors. It was with 60 Vbeta and 13 Jbeta primers that the PCR ran. Sequenced by immunoSEQ multiplex PCR; TCRdb stores in-frame clones only, minus some. The table includes approximately 130,000 clones, more than 80% detected once. Sequencing input: PBMCs. The receptors derive from a woman under 40 in good health and CMV-seropositive.

The rearrangement uses TRBV28 and TRBJ2-7; perhaps TRBD1 as D (6 bases). V was shortened by 4 bases and J by 4 bases, with 11 bases between the two germline ends. Germline loops: CDR1 MDHEN, CDR2 SYDVKM. This CDR3 is 13 amino acids long. The CDR3 DNA follows: TGTGCCAGCAGTTCAGGGACACCTTACGAGCAGTACTTC. Its protein is CASSSGTPYEQYF.

The V gene is TRBV5-1, the J gene TRBJ1-1; D remains ambiguous. CDR1 is SGHRS and CDR2 is YFSETQ in the germline V gene. CDR3 length equals 15 residues. Trimming removed 0 bases from V and 0 bases from J, with 9 bases in between. The CDR3 DNA reads as TGCGCCAGCAGCTTGGAATCTCGGTTGAACACTGAAGCTTTCTTT. Residues: CASSLESRLNTEAFF.

Regarding this clone: The junction departs from the called germline gene at one end, perhaps through a read error. CDR3 loop: CASSTDRVSPYSNQPQHF. Written as DNA, the CDR3 is TGTGCTAGCAGCACGGACAGGGTATCTCCCTATAGCAATCAGCCCCAGCATTTT. The chain combines TRBV7-7 with TRBJ1-5, with 8 bases matching TRBD1. Germline V gene data show CDR1 as SSHAT and CDR2 as FNYEAQ (reference sequence). This CDR3 is 18 amino acids long.

The chain carries TRBV28 and TRBJ1-2; no definite D call. CDR1 is MDHEN and CDR2 is SYDVKM in the germline V gene. This CDR3 comprises 13 residues. V shed 3 bases and J shed 4 bases, with 9 bases lying between them. CDR3 loop: CASSLGGIYGYTF. CDR3 DNA: TGTGCCAGCAGTTTGGGAGGGATCTATGGCTACACCTTC.

This clone was recorded only once. The V call is TRBV5-1, the J call TRBJ2-2, with a weak D call TRBD1 (6 bases). Trimming removed 0 bases at V and 4 bases at J, with 10 bases between. CDR3 length: 15 residues. Germline V gene sequence: CDR1 SGHRS, CDR2 YFSETQ. The DNA for the CDR3 is TGCGCCAGCAGCTTGGCAACAGGGAGCACCGGGGAGCTGTTTTTT. Translated: CASSLATGSTGELFF.